The rows below give T cell receptor beta chains drawn from one sample of a study of T cell repertoires in aging, cancer and after chemotherapy. TCRdb reprocessed the multiplex PCR reads with MiXCR, giving one entry per CDR3 protein. The data show just over 1,000 distinct CDR3 sequences, around 28% seen once. The sequencing sample was made of blood. These receptor sequences come from a human donor with a blood cancer. Both conserved end residues are part of each CDR3. The D gene is left open where the match is weak. Clone size appears in some rows only: once, few, many, or a class for an expanded clone.

CDR3 DNA,CDR3 protein,D gene,J gene,clone size,V gene
TGTGCCAGCAGTTATGCCGGGGAGCTGTTTTTT,CASSYAGELFF,-,TRBJ2-2,large,TRBV27
TGCGCCAGCAGCCAAGCAACGGGGACTATCCTTAGGGGGCAGTTCTTC,CASSQATGTILRGQFF,TRBD2,TRBJ2-1,few,TRBV4-1
TGTGCCTGGGACAGCCCCGGGACAGGGGGACTGGATGGCTACACCTTC,CAWDSPGTGGLDGYTF,TRBD1,TRBJ1-2,large,TRBV30
TGTGCCAGCACCACTAGCGGGAGGTTGGGCGAGCAGTTCTTC,CASTTSGRLGEQFF,TRBD2,TRBJ2-1,-,TRBV12-3/TRBV12-4
TGTGCCAGCAGCTCCTGGACAGGGGCGGAGACCCAGTACTTC,CASSSWTGAETQYF,TRBD1,TRBJ2-5,medium-sized,TRBV7-9
TGTGCCAGCAGTTTACAGGGGGCGACTACCTGGGGGTGGGAGACCCAGTACTTC,CASSLQGATTWGWETQYF,TRBD1,TRBJ2-5,-,TRBV27
TGTGCCAGCAGTGAAAGGGTCTACACCTCTGGGGCCAACGTCCTGACTTTC,CASSERVYTSGANVLTF,-,TRBJ2-6,few,TRBV6-1
TGTGCCAGCAGCTTAACGCCGGACACCGGGGAGCTGTTTTTT,CASSLTPDTGELFF,-,TRBJ2-2,-,TRBV6-5
TGCAGTGCTAGAGGGCAAGGCAATCAGCCCCAGCATTTT,CSARGQGNQPQHF,-,TRBJ1-5,medium-sized,TRBV20-1
TGTGCCAGCAGTGACTCGGGCCAAAACACCATATATTTT,CASSDSGQNTIYF,-,TRBJ1-3,large,TRBV6-1
TGTGCCATCAGTGAGTCAGGCAGGGGAGGGGAGACCCAGTACTTC,CAISESGRGGETQYF,-,TRBJ2-5,-,TRBV10-3
TGTGCCAGCCACCTGGCCGACACGATTGGAAACACCATATATTTT,CASHLADTIGNTIYF,-,TRBJ1-3,large,TRBV19
TGTGCCAGCAGCTCCTTGCCAAGCGGGAGGCCCCACGAGCAGTACTTC,CASSSLPSGRPHEQYF,TRBD2,TRBJ2-7,-,TRBV7-2
TGCGCCAGCAGCCAACAGGGAGGGCCCTCTCACAATGAGCAGTTCTTC,CASSQQGGPSHNEQFF,TRBD2,TRBJ2-1,medium-sized,TRBV4-3
TGTGCCAGTAGTAAGGGACAGGCGAGCAATCAGCCCCAGCATTTT,CASSKGQASNQPQHF,TRBD1,TRBJ1-5,large,TRBV19
TGCGCCAGCAGCTTGGCCACACGTAACTATGGCTACACCTTC,CASSLATRNYGYTF,-,TRBJ1-2,-,TRBV5-1
TGTGCCAGTCGCTCGGGCGGGAGGGCAGATACGCAGTATTTT,CASRSGGRADTQYF,TRBD2,TRBJ2-3,-,TRBV13
TGCGCCAGCAGTGAAAATTGGGTTACAGATACGCAGTATTTT,CASSENWVTDTQYF,-,TRBJ2-3,-,TRBV10-1
TGTGCCAGCAGGAACGTTCGGACGCACTACGAGCAGTACTTC,CASRNVRTHYEQYF,-,TRBJ2-7,few,TRBV6-1
TGCAGTGCCATGAACGGGGACACCCCTGGAACAGATACGCAGTATTTT,CSAMNGDTPGTDTQYF,-,TRBJ2-3,medium-sized,TRBV20-1
TGTGCCAGCTCACCCCAGGGGCCCCCCTACGAGCAGTACTTC,CASSPQGPPYEQYF,-,TRBJ2-7,large,TRBV18
TGTGCCAGCACCTTCTCGGGGACAGTGCAAGAGACCCAGTACTTC,CASTFSGTVQETQYF,TRBD1,TRBJ2-5,large,TRBV6-2/TRBV6-3
TGTGCCAGCAGTTACTCGGTGGGTGTTCGGATCGATACGCAGTATTTT,CASSYSVGVRIDTQYF,-,TRBJ2-3,once,TRBV6-6
TGTGCCTGGAGTCCCGGGTTTGGGGATTCACCCCTCCACTTT,CAWSPGFGDSPLHF,-,TRBJ1-6,few,TRBV30
TGTGCCAGCAGCTTAGCGGCAGGGGGCACAGATACGCAGTATTTT,CASSLAAGGTDTQYF,-,TRBJ2-3,-,TRBV7-6
TGTGCCAGCAGCCGGAGGGGGACTAGCGGAAGCGATACGCAGTATTTT,CASSRRGTSGSDTQYF,TRBD2,TRBJ2-3,-,TRBV11-1
TGCAGCGTAGCGGGAGGAGTAGGCAATGAGCAGTTCTTC,CSVAGGVGNEQFF,TRBD2,TRBJ2-1,hyperexpanded,TRBV29-1
TGCAGTGCTAGCATTAGCGGGAGGGCGACAGATACGCAGTATTTT,CSASISGRATDTQYF,TRBD2,TRBJ2-3,-,TRBV20-1
TGTGCCAGCAGCTTCCCAGCCCGGGCCTTGAATGAGCAGTTCTTC,CASSFPARALNEQFF,-,TRBJ2-1,large,TRBV7-9
TGCGCCAGCAGCCATTTACCTTCCATTAGCTATGGCTACACCTTC,CASSHLPSISYGYTF,-,TRBJ1-2,-,TRBV4-1
TGCAGTGCCCTCCCCGGACTAGCGGGAAAATACGAGCAGTACTTC,CSALPGLAGKYEQYF,TRBD2,TRBJ2-7,medium-sized,TRBV20-1
TGTGCCACCAGACTAGCGGGAGTGTCTTACAATGAGCAGTTCTTC,CATRLAGVSYNEQFF,TRBD2,TRBJ2-1,-,TRBV6-2/TRBV6-3
TGTGCCAGCAGTTTAGTGACTAGCGGGAGCGGGGATACGCAGTATTTT,CASSLVTSGSGDTQYF,TRBD2,TRBJ2-3,large,TRBV27
TGCGCCAGCAGGACCGGGACTAGCGGTACTTGGGGCTACGAGCAGTACTTC,CASRTGTSGTWGYEQYF,TRBD2,TRBJ2-7,medium-sized,TRBV5-1
TGTGCCACCAGTGATTACCCCCCCATCTCCTACGAGCAGTACTTC,CATSDYPPISYEQYF,-,TRBJ2-7,medium-sized,TRBV24-1
TGTGCCAGCAGCGCCTTGGGGGGCCCAAGCTCCTACGAGCAGTACTTC,CASSALGGPSSYEQYF,-,TRBJ2-7,medium-sized,TRBV5-6
TGTGCCAGCAGTAAGGGAGGACGGGGTAGCAATGAGCAGTTCTTC,CASSKGGRGSNEQFF,-,TRBJ2-1,large,TRBV6-5
TGTGCCAGCAGCCCCCCCGGACAGGGATACAATGAGCAGTTCTTC,CASSPPGQGYNEQFF,TRBD1,TRBJ2-1,once,TRBV7-2
TGTGCCAGCACCAACCAAGCGGGACAACTAGAGACCCAGTACTTC,CASTNQAGQLETQYF,-,TRBJ2-5,large,TRBV6-6
TGTGCCAGCAGCTTGGTCTCGCGGGCTGGCAATGAGCAGTTCTTC,CASSLVSRAGNEQFF,-,TRBJ2-1,-,TRBV5-5
TGTGCCAGCAGTTTATTGGAGCTAGGTAATGAGCAGTTCTTC,CASSLLELGNEQFF,-,TRBJ2-1,large,TRBV27
TGTGCCAGAAGCTCCCGGGACAGCAACACCGGGGAGCTGTTTTTT,CARSSRDSNTGELFF,TRBD1,TRBJ2-2,-,TRBV5-3
TGTGCCAGCAGTTTCGATACGCAGTATTTT,CASSFDTQYF,-,TRBJ2-3,-,TRBV28
TGCAGTGCCAATTTCCGGGGCCATAATCAGCCCCAGCATTTT,CSANFRGHNQPQHF,-,TRBJ1-5,-,TRBV20-1
TGCAGCGTTGGAGGACTCTCTGGAAACACCATATATTTT,CSVGGLSGNTIYF,-,TRBJ1-3,large,TRBV29-1
TGTGCCAGCAGCTTTGGCGGGGGGAATACCGGGGAGCTGTTTTTT,CASSFGGGNTGELFF,TRBD2,TRBJ2-2,-,TRBV5-5
TGTGCCAGCAGTTTTGGGGGCTTCAGCACCGATGAGCAGTTCTTC,CASSFGGFSTDEQFF,-,TRBJ2-1,large,TRBV12-3/TRBV12-4
TGCAGCGTGGCAACCTCTGGGGCCAACGTCCTGACTTTC,CSVATSGANVLTF,-,TRBJ2-6,few,TRBV29-1
TGCGCCAGCAGCCAAATTGGAAGTAGCCGGAGCTATGAGCAGTTCTTC,CASSQIGSSRSYEQFF,-,TRBJ2-1,few,TRBV4-1
TGTGCCAGCAGCCCACAGATCGGGAACACTGAAGCTTTCTTT,CASSPQIGNTEAFF,-,TRBJ1-1,medium-sized,TRBV14
TGTGCCAGTAGTATTCAGATTTCCTACAATGAGCAGTTCTTC,CASSIQISYNEQFF,-,TRBJ2-1,large,TRBV19